These T cell receptor beta chains were read from a single sample in a study of OX40 agonist ivuxolimab in advanced cancers. The method was immunoSEQ multiplex PCR; TCRdb's version includes in-frame clones alone and lacks a portion of them. The sample records under 85,000 clones, more than 70% being singletons. The sample here was CD4+ or CD8+ T cells sorted from blood, taken in a trial of the OX40 agonist ivuxolimab. The receptors were gathered from an adult with an advanced solid tumor such as melanoma, head and neck, liver or kidney cancer. The conserved cysteine and the conserved F or W are not part of the CDR3 here. Fields, in order: J gene, V gene, D gene, CDR3 protein. The D gene is left open where the match is weak.

J gene: TRBJ2-1; V gene: TRBV10-3; D gene: NA; CDR3 protein: AISGGVGGPPSDNEQF
J gene: TRBJ1-6; V gene: TRBV7-6; D gene: NA; CDR3 protein: ASSLDPTGIGNSPLH
J gene: TRBJ2-5; V gene: TRBV11-2; D gene: NA; CDR3 protein: ASSLSVGVQETQY
J gene: TRBJ2-2; V gene: TRBV6-6; D gene: TRBD2; CDR3 protein: ASSYGGDTGELF
J gene: TRBJ2-5; V gene: TRBV6-6; D gene: NA; CDR3 protein: ASSQVLQETQY
J gene: TRBJ2-2; V gene: TRBV5-4; D gene: NA; CDR3 protein: ASSLAGASTGELF
J gene: TRBJ2-3; V gene: TRBV6-5; D gene: NA; CDR3 protein: ASSYSDSTDTQY
J gene: TRBJ1-2; V gene: TRBV5-4; D gene: NA; CDR3 protein: ASSLPGRNLRSYGYT
J gene: TRBJ2-3; V gene: TRBV6-1; D gene: TRBD2; CDR3 protein: ASSEDGGLARRN
J gene: TRBJ1-2; V gene: TRBV19; D gene: TRBD1; CDR3 protein: ASRWTGDYGYT
J gene: TRBJ2-5; V gene: TRBV28; D gene: NA; CDR3 protein: ASSPTARRETQY
J gene: TRBJ1-5; V gene: TRBV7-2; D gene: NA; CDR3 protein: ASSSGRWGSQPQH
J gene: TRBJ2-5; V gene: TRBV19; D gene: TRBD2; CDR3 protein: ASKGVSAGAQETQY
J gene: TRBJ2-3; V gene: TRBV19; D gene: TRBD2; CDR3 protein: ASSIRSGGDPDTQY
J gene: TRBJ1-1; V gene: TRBV5-1; D gene: TRBD1; CDR3 protein: ASSDDRANTEAF